The present TCR beta chain was sequenced within a study of shared clonotypes between healthy human individuals. At the level of the study: Samples came from two female and a few male donors aged 18 to 49.

Several immunoSEQ plates held equal portions of the genomic DNA taken from each subset. The authors sequenced unsorted PBMC DNA on ten immunoSEQ deep assay plates. Generated by immunoSEQ multiplex PCR, the TCRdb table keeps only in-frame clones and is missing some. The repertoire includes about half a million clones, roughly 80% of them detected once, and 12% sits in the top ten. Germline CDR1 is LNHNV and CDR2 is YYDKDF (reference sequence). V dropped 0 bases and J dropped 15; count of bases not matched to a gene: 14. The CDR3 has 17 amino acids. Study donors comprised healthy, HIV-negative adults devoid of recent acute infection or vaccination.

The V and J genes are TRBV15 and TRBJ2-1; 13 bases fit TRBD2. This clonotype was obtained from a woman aged 40 to 55 in good health. Some clones in this sample may be carry-over from other donors' samples. Sequences were obtained from PBMCs. The CDR3 spells CATSRDHTGTSGTQGFF. CDR3 nucleotides: TGTGCCACCAGCAGAGACCACACCGGGACTAGCGGGACCCAGGGGTTCTTC.